One T cell receptor (beta chain) is described in this entry. Which antigen it targets is not known. Nothing much larger sits one base from this clone, and base qualities are not available. Explained via the paper, the time point label denotes: baseline before first vaccination. The vaccinee samples were drawn from two UK trials, COV001 and COV002, one of which was a single-blind randomized controlled phase 2/3 trial testing AZD1222 (ChAdOx1 nCoV-19) in healthy adults. For TCRbeta chain sequencing, PBMC samples were collected from trial participants at day 0 and at day 28 after the second dose. Its CDR3 holds 12 amino acids, cysteine through phenylalanine. Just CDR3 DNA is preserved here, 36 bases in frame from base 1. The V end loses 5 bases and the J end loses 3 bases, and a stretch of 8 bases separates them. CDR1 is given as SGHTA and CDR2 as FQGNSA, both from the germline V gene. This specimen belongs to a study of T cell responses to AZD1222 COVID-19 vaccine listed by TCRdb under 2021. For the study in its entirety: AZD1222 recipients whose second dose came at about 4 weeks and those whose second dose came at about 12 weeks were combined into one group, since spike-specific TCR depth and breadth did not differ between the two schedules. A total of just over 230 trial participants underwent TCR sequencing, of whom roughly 210 had received two doses of AZD1222 and some 26 had received two doses of the MenACWY control vaccine. Enrollment into the trials was organized by age into subgroups of 18-55, 56-69 and 70-plus years, and those subgroups contained roughly 150, 30 and 60 TCR-sequenced participants, respectively. Study-wide conclusions, independent of this receptor: Because no samples from the day 14 peak response were available, repertoires could be characterized only after the peak T cell response. After two AZD1222 doses, both the breadth and the depth of spike-specific TCRs were significantly higher than at day 0 and than in MenACWY recipients. Conclusions about previously exposed vaccinees are limited because only 6 or 7 AZD1222 recipients were SARS-CoV-2 seropositive at baseline. Reportedly, almost half of the unique spike-specific TCRs recognized epitopes lying outside the regions that are mutated in the B.1.351 and B.1.1.7 variants. Most participants were white British and females outnumbered males, and the authors suggested that clonal diversity may have been underestimated. The 56-69-year group was small, and its depth increase did not reach significance, likely because of low power. Vaccine-associated CD4 TCRs spanned the whole spike protein, with dominant responses in regions 160-218 and 743-854.

The CDR3 regions of human TCRbeta chains were analyzed by immunosequencing. On the authors' methods: Repertoire TCRs were matched against a reference library of SARS-CoV-2-specific TCRs generated with the MIRA antigen-specificity platform. Breadth was defined as the fraction of unique TCRs that were SARS-CoV-2-associated. Depth was defined as the fraction of total T cells that were SARS-CoV-2-associated. Using the MIRA data, each spike-specific TCR was assigned both to the spike region to which the TCR was reactive and to a CD4 or CD8 class. Log10-transformed breadth and depth values were compared by one-way ANOVA with Sidak's multiple comparisons tests. Not all clones reach the TCRdb copy of this immuneACCESS table, which keeps in-frame sequences only. Checked studies attribute under half of the gap to unresolved V genes and leave the rest unexplained. D and trimming were read from the DNA, whereas the V and J calls and clone size are those reported in that table. The sample data list 150,000 or so clones, and roughly 94% of these were observed just once. The top ten clonotypes cover around 0.66% of the sample.

The rearrangement joined TRBV7-2 to TRBJ2-7; the D gene cannot be named for sure. The receptor was derived from an adult in good health. The source material was peripheral blood, sampled on day 0 of AZD1222 vaccination. CDR3 reads: CASSAALYEQYF. The nucleotide sequence is TGTGCCAGCAGCGCCGCTCTCTACGAGCAGTACTTC. The variable domain in full, with residues beyond the CDR3 obtained from the reference TRBV7-2 and TRBJ2-7 genes, is GAGVSQSPSNKVTEKGKDVELRCDPISGHTALYWYRQSLGQGLEFLIYFQGNSAPDKSGLPSDRFSAERTGGSVSTLTIQRTQQEDSAVYLCASSAALYEQYFGPGTRLTVT.